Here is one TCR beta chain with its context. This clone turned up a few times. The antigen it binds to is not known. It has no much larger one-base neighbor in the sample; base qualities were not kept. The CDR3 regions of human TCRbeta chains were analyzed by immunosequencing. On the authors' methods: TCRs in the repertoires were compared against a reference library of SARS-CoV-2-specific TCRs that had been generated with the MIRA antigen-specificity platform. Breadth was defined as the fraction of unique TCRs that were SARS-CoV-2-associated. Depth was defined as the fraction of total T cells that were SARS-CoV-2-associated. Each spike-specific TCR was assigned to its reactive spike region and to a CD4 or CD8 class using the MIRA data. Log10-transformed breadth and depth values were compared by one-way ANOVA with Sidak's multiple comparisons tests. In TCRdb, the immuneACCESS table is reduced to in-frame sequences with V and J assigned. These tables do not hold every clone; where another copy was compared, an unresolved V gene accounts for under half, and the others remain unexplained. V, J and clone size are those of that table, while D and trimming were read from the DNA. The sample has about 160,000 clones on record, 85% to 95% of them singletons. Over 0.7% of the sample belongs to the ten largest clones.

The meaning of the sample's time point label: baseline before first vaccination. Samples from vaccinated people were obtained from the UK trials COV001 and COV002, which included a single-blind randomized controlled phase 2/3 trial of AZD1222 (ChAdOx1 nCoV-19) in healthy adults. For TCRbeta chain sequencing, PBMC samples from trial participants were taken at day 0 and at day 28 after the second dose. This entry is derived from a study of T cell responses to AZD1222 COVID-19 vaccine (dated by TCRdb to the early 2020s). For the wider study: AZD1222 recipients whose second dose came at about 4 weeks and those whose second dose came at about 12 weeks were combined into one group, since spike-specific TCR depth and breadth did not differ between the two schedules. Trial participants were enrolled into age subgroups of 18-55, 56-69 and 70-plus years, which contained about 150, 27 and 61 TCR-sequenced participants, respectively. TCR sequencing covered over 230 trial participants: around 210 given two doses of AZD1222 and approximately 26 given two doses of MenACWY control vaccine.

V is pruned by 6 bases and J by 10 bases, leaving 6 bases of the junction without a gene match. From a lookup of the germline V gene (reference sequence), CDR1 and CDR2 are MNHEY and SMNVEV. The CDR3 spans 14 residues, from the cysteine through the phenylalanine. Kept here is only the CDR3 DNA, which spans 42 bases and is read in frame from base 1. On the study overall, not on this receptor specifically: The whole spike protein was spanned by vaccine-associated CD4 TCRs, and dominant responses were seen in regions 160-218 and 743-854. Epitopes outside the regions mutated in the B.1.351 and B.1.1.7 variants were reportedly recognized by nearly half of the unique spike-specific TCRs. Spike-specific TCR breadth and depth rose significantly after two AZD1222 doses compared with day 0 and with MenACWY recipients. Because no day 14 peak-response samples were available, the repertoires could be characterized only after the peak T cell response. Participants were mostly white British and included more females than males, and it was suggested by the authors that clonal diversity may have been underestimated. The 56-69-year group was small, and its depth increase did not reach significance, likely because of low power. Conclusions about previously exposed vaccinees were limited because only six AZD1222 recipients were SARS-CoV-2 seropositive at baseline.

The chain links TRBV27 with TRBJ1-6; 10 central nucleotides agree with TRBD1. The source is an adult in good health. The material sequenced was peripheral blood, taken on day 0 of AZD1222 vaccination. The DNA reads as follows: TGTGCCAGCAGCACGACAGGGGGCGGATCACCCCTCCACTTT. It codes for CASSTTGGGSPLHF.